The 9 T cell receptor beta chains below all came from one sample that was sequenced in a study of T cells in Graves' hyperthyroidism and ophthalmopathy. The investigators amplified TCR beta CDR3 regions from RNA transcripts. The HTBI primer set was used in a first-round RT-PCR of the TCR CDR3. From the multiplex PCR reads, TCRdb called clonotypes with MiXCR, one entry per CDR3 protein. The sample records 550,000 to 800,000 distinct CDR3 sequences, less than 20% being singletons. The specimen was blood. The receptor source for this set is a man younger than 30 with Graves' hyperthyroidism.

This clonotype has just a few counts. This sequence joins TRBV7-3 and TRBJ1-1; unclear D gene. Trimming shortened V by 3 bases and J by 3 bases, and 11 bases separated the two germline ends. This CDR3 is built from 14 residues. Germline CDR1 SGHTA, CDR2 FQGTGA. In nucleotides, the CDR3 is TGTGCCAGCAGCTTCCGGGGTTCGGACACTGAAGCTTTCTTT. Amino acid sequence: CASSFRGSDTEAFF.

The chain couples TRBV5-6 to TRBJ2-5; TRBD2 aligns across 7 bases. The J segment lost 6 bases and the V segment lost 0 bases, leaving 11 bases of the junction unmatched. Germline CDR1 SGHDT, CDR2 YYEEEE. The CDR3 loop spans 16 amino acids. The CDR3 here is CASSLGAGELGKTQYF. The DNA for the CDR3 is TGTGCCAGCAGCTTGGGGGCGGGAGAGCTGGGTAAGACCCAGTACTTC.

This rearrangement joins TRBV25-1 to TRBJ2-5, with a possible D match to TRBD1 (5 bases). Deletions cut 4 bases from V and 5 bases from J, with 11 bases between. This CDR3 region has 13 residues. Germline assignment: CDR1 MGHDK and CDR2 SYGVNS. CDR3 DNA: TGTGCCAGCAGTGGGGCAGGGTGGGAGACCCAGTACTTC. Encoded protein: CASSGAGWETQYF. Filled out from reference TRBV25-1 and TRBJ2-5, the complete variable domain reads EADIYQTPRYLVIGTGKKITLECSQTMGHDKMYWYQQDPGMELHLIHYSYGVNSTEKGDLSSESTVSRIRTEHFPLTLESARPSHTSQYLCASSGAGWETQYFGPGTRLLVL.

This clonotype was seen a handful of times. J is TRBJ1-3 and V is TRBV27, with D tentatively TRBD1 (6 bases). Trimming stripped 5 bases from V and 0 bases from J, with 14 bases between. This CDR3 has 16 amino acids. Germline V gives CDR1 MNHEY, CDR2 SMNVEV (reference sequence). The CDR3 loop reads CASSRTGTGSGNTIYF. Here the CDR3 DNA reads TGTGCCAGCAGTCGTACAGGGACTGGCTCTGGAAACACCATATATTTT.

The chain employs TRBV5-8 and TRBJ1-6, with D maybe TRBD1 (6 bases). V lost 4 bases and J 0 bases, leaving 14 bases between the germline ends. The CDR3 is made up of 17 amino acids. Germline V gene sequence: CDR1 SGHTS, CDR2 YDEGEE. CDR3: CASSLTGPRSYNSPLHF. The CDR3 region has the DNA TGTGCCAGCAGCCTGACAGGTCCGCGCTCCTATAATTCACCCCTCCACTTT. The full variable domain, completed using reference TRBV5-8 and TRBJ1-6, is EAGVTQSPTHLIKTRGQQATLRCSPISGHTSVYWYQQALGLGLQFLLWYDEGEERNRGNFPPRFSGRQFPNYSSELNVNALELEDSALYLCASSLTGPRSYNSPLHFGNGTRLTVT.

This clonotype was observed at least ten times. The rearrangement links TRBV7-9 to TRBJ1-2; 9 bases fit TRBD1. CDR1 and CDR2 from the germline V gene are SEHNR and FQNEAQ (reference sequence). With V trimmed by 10 bases and J by 13 bases, 13 bases remained unmatched. The CDR3 spans 12 residues. In nucleotides, the CDR3 is TGTGCCAAGCTTGGGACAGGGACTGAACTCACCTTC. Amino acids: CAKLGTGTELTF.

J is TRBJ2-7 and V is TRBV2; 7 bases are shared with TRBD2. The CDR3 covers 15 residues. Trimming removed 6 bases from V and 0 bases from J; junction bases left unmatched: 8. Germline CDR1 SNHLY, CDR2 FYNNEI. CDR3 protein: CASSVGDYFSYEQYF. CDR3 sequence (DNA): TGTGCCAGCAGCGTGGGGGACTATTTCTCCTACGAGCAGTACTTC.

This clonotype has a count of ten or more. The chain employs TRBV28 and TRBJ2-5; 10 bases match TRBD2. The germline V gene has CDR1 MDHEN and CDR2 SYDVKM. The CDR3 totals 17 residues. Trimming took 3 bases from V and 4 from J; bases not matched to a gene: 11. CDR3 loop: CASSFFARLAGVETQYF. DNA of the CDR3: TGTGCCAGCAGTTTTTTCGCGAGGCTAGCGGGAGTAGAGACCCAGTACTTC.

Only one count was recorded for this clonotype. At one end the junction does not follow the germline gene, possibly because of a read error. The rearrangement uses TRBV20-1 and TRBJ1-1, with a possible D match to TRBD1 (5 bases). Germline-derived CDR1 and CDR2 are DFQATT and SNEGSKA (reference sequence). The CDR3 consists of 13 residues. In nucleotides, the CDR3 is TGCAGTGCTCCGGACACCTTGGGCACTGGAGCTTTCTTT. This codes for CSAPDTLGTGAFF.